This entry concerns a single T cell receptor beta chain. Its antigen is still unknown. The input lacks base qualities; no much larger clone sits a single base away. V loses 1 base, J loses 4 bases, and the germline ends lie 10 bases apart. In the germline V gene (reference sequence), CDR1 corresponds to SSHAT and CDR2 to FNYEAQ. CDR3 length: 14 amino acids, cysteine to phenylalanine. The entry retains the CDR3 DNA only, 42 bases that are in frame from base 1. TCRbeta CDR3 regions were amplified from genomic DNA by means of the immunoSEQ Assay, a bias-controlled multiplex PCR. In the source study's methods: The number of nucleated cells in each sample was estimated by amplification of reference gene primers within the assay. Sequence reads were collapsed and filtered to measure the absolute abundance of every unique TCRbeta CDR3 rearrangement. For each sample, productive Simpson clonality was calculated as the square root of Simpson's diversity index over productive rearrangements. Held by TCRdb, this immuneACCESS table contains in-frame sequences only and omits some clones. Under half of the omission traces to an unresolved V gene where checked; the cause of the rest is unknown. V and J calls and clone size come straight from that table; D and trimming were deduced from the DNA. Recorded for this sample are roughly 160,000 clones; roughly 70% of them occurred a single time. About 3% of the sample is taken by the ten largest.

Whole blood was collected in K2EDTA tubes by collaborating institutions according to the institutions' own protocols. For TCRbeta analysis, collaborator samples were shipped as frozen whole blood, as isolated PBMCs, or as DNA extracted from either sample type. The sample originates from a study of blood T cell repertoires in COVID-19 (dated by TCRdb to the early 2020s). For context, the study as a whole: Collaborator samples came from the United States, Italy and Spain and covered acute and convalescent phases of COVID-19. The samples were drawn from the first 160 participants of the ongoing ImmuneRACE study and from 950 to 1,500 subjects provided by 6 global collaborators. The dataset comprised deeply sampled blood TCRbeta repertoires from subjects exposed to, actively infected with, or recovered from COVID-19. Sample metadata almost always included a de-identified subject ID, COVID-19 status, age in years and sex. The repertoires were released in a freely available public database meant as a resource for research on the immune response to SARS-CoV-2. The prospective study material was composed of cDNA or gDNA derived from T cells, B-cell-depleted T cells, or PBMCs. Where available, HLA class I and class II types were obtained from metadata supplied by the sample provider rather than from assay-based typing. The investigation overall reported the following: The amount of clinical and demographic metadata varied by source and participant and was provided uncurated.

This TCR was recovered from an elderly woman with acute or convalescent COVID-19. The receptor chain draws on TRBV7-7 and TRBJ2-5; D gene: possibly TRBD1, on 6 matching bases. The sample consisted of peripheral blood. At the DNA level, the sequence is TGTGCCAGCAGCTTAGGGGGGCAAGGAGAGACCCAGTACTTC. Translation gives CASSLGGQGETQYF.